The clone carrying this TCR beta chain was seen once. The data were obtained in a study of blood T cell repertoires in COVID-19. Background on the study: COVID-19 samples collected from the United States, Italy and Spain covered acute and convalescent phases.

Measured with immunoSEQ multiplex PCR; TCRdb has only the in-frame clones, and not every one. There are 200,000 to 250,000 clones in the sample; around 90% occur only once, and 3.7% lies in the top ten. Adults between roughly 18 and 95 years of age took part from under 30 US areas. Clinical history as reported by participants underpinned cohort assignment. The receptor was derived from a woman aged 30 to 39 who had been exposed to COVID-19. The sample consisted of PBMCs or T cells enriched from blood (not recorded which).

CDR3 loop: CAVKRETRGSNEQFF. The CDR3 DNA sequence: TGTGCCGTTAAACGTGAGACTAGGGGTTCGAATGAGCAGTTCTTC. This chain connects TRBV10-3 to TRBJ2-1; D is perhaps TRBD2 (6 bases). CDR1 and CDR2 from the germline V gene are ENHRY and SYGVKD. V gave up 11 bases and J gave up 7 bases, with 24 bases separating them. The CDR3 runs 15 residues.